Sequencing of this T cell receptor (beta chain) was carried out in a study of T cell repertoires in cytomegalovirus infection. Across the whole study: Epitope selection comprised recently identified HLA-C-restricted CMV epitopes and well-studied HLA-B-restricted CMV epitopes. A matching HLA type, together with CMV infection, was signaled by public TCR beta signatures. Whole-study results and caveats: The ex vivo response was dominated by HLA-C-restricted CMV-specific TCR beta clonotypes.

TCRdb ran MiXCR on the reads and lists one entry per CDR3 protein. This table holds around 300,000 distinct CDR3 sequences, 22% found once. Germline-derived CDR1 and CDR2 are LNHNV and YYDKDF (reference sequence). Trimming took 4 bases from V and 4 from J, leaving 7 bases between them. The CDR3 is made up of 12 amino acids. Turning to this clonotype: Its antigen is not identified.

The material sequenced was cultured PBMCs, taken from culture after CMV antigen stimulation. The receptor was isolated from a human donor in good health (CMV status not recorded). Some clones in this sample may be carry-over from other donors' samples. The J gene is TRBJ1-1, the V gene TRBV15; no firm D call. The CDR3 protein is CATSKWGTEAFF. The CDR3 coding sequence is TGTGCCACCAGCAAGTGGGGCACTGAAGCTTTCTTT. The full variable domain, completed using reference TRBV15 and TRBJ1-1, is DAMVIQNPRYQVTQFGKPVTLSCSQTLNHNVMYWYQQKSSQAPKLLFHYYDKDFNNEADTPDNFQSRRPNTSFCFLDIRSPGLGDTAMYLCATSKWGTEAFFGQGTRLTVV.